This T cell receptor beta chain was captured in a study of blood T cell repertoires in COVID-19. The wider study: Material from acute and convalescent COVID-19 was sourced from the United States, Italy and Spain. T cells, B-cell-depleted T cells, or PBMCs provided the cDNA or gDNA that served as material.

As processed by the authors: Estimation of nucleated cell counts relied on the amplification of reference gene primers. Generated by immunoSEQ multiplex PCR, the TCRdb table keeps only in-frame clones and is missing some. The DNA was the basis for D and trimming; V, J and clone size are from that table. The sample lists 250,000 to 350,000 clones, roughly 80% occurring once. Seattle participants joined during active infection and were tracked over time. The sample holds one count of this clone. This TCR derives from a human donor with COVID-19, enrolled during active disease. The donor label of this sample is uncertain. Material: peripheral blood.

The CDR3 loop reads CASSPGNIQGYNEQFF. The CDR3 nucleotides are TGTGCCAGCTCACCAGGGAACATACAGGGATACAATGAGCAGTTCTTC. The chain couples TRBV18 to TRBJ2-1; tentative D call: TRBD1 (6 bases). V was trimmed by 2 bases and J by 4 bases, leaving 15 bases between them. Germline V gene lookup returns CDR1 KGHSH and CDR2 LQKENI. This CDR3 is 16 amino acids long.